This T cell receptor (beta chain) was observed in a study of cytomegalovirus exposure and HLA in healthy donors. General study results and limits: There were 150 or so TCR beta chains listed as cytomegalovirus-associated. Productive status was seen about 87% or about 30% of the time for most TCR beta V segments in an earlier analysis. Presence/absence analyses rested on an assumption that sequencing depth was roughly uniform across donors. Later analysis demonstrated an association between a missense DCLRE1C variant and TCR beta V- and J-gene trimming.

Germline V gene lookup returns CDR1 LNHDA and CDR2 SQIVND (reference sequence). The CDR3 runs 14 residues. Trimming shortened V by 3 bases and J by 0 bases, and 6 bases separated the two germline ends. This clone was seen only a few times. The antigen is not known. Primers for the PCR totalled 60 Vbeta and 13 Jbeta. TCRdb's copy holds only in-frame clones and misses some; the assay was immunoSEQ multiplex PCR. The data contain approximately 120,000 clones, more than 75% of them singletons. The rearrangement links TRBV19 to TRBJ1-3, with no clear D. The sequence came from a man aged 18 to 29 in good health and CMV-seronegative. Sequences were obtained from PBMCs. In DNA, the CDR3 is TGTGCCAGTAGTATCTCCTCCTCTGGAAACACCATATATTTT. Protein product: CASSISSSGNTIYF. Full variable domain (remainder filled in from reference TRBV19 and TRBJ1-3): DGGITQSPKYLFRKEGQNVTLSCEQNLNHDAMYWYRQDPGQGLRLIYYSQIVNDFQKGDIAEGYSVSREKKESFPLTVTSAQKNPTAFYLCASSISSSGNTIYFGEGSWLTVV.